These 11 T cell receptor beta chains share one sample of origin, sequenced in a study of T cell repertoires in ileal Crohn's disease. Measured with immunoSEQ multiplex PCR; TCRdb has only the in-frame clones, and not every one. The sample yields 15,000 or so clones, about 76% seen once. As to time point: inflamed ileum from the surgical specimen. Sequenced: ileal tissue. These receptors originate from an adult with Crohn's disease.

The chain joins TRBV5-1 to TRBJ1-2; 10 bases match TRBD1. V dropped 5 bases and J dropped 6; count of bases not matched to a gene: 4. The CDR3 has 13 amino acids. Germline V gives CDR1 SGHRS, CDR2 YFSETQ. This CDR3 is CASRRDRGDGYTF. The CDR3 nucleotides are TGCGCCAGCAGGCGGGACAGGGGAGATGGCTACACCTTC. The variable domain in full, with the rest retrieved from reference TRBV5-1 and TRBJ1-2, is KAGVTQTPRYLIKTRGQQVTLSCSPISGHRSVSWYQQTPGQGLQFLFEYFSETQRNKGNFPGRFSGRQFSNSRSEMNVSTLELGDSALYLCASRRDRGDGYTFGSGTRLTVV.

J is TRBJ2-3 and V is TRBV19, with 7 bases lining up with TRBD2. CDR1 and CDR2 from the germline V gene are LNHDA and SQIVND (reference sequence). The CDR3 totals 15 residues. The J segment lost 1 base and the V segment lost 8 bases, leaving 9 bases of the junction unmatched. The CDR3 loop is CASRPTSLGTDTQYF. CDR3 nucleotide sequence: TGTGCCAGTCGACCGACTAGCCTAGGCACAGATACGCAGTATTTT.

This CDR3 reads CASSPPSGTREKLFF. The CDR3 region has the DNA TGTGCCAGCTCACCACCGTCGGGGACGCGAGAAAAACTGTTTTTT. This chain links TRBV18 with TRBJ1-4; perhaps TRBD1 as D (5 bases). The CDR3 contains 15 residues. V lost 0 bases and J lost 8, with 13 bases in between. Germline V gene sequence: CDR1 KGHSH, CDR2 LQKENI.

Only a few counts were recorded for this clone. V gene TRBV9 combines with J gene TRBJ2-5, with a possible D match to TRBD2 (7 bases). V shed 3 bases and J shed 5 bases, with 14 bases lying between them. The CDR3 runs to 14 residues. Germline loops: CDR1 SGDLS, CDR2 YYNGEE. CDR3: CASSGGGGQETQYF. In nucleotides, the CDR3 is TGTGCCAGCAGCGGGGGAGGGGGGCAGGAGACCCAGTACTTC.

This chain joins TRBV6-1 and TRBJ2-1, with 16 bases aligning to TRBD2. The V and J ends lost 4 bases and 3 bases, in that order; junction bases with no gene match: 3. The length of the CDR3 is 17 residues. Looked up from germline, CDR1 is MNHNS and CDR2 is SASEGT. DNA for the CDR3: TGTGCCAGCAGTGGGGGGACTAGCGGGAGGGTCTACAATGAGCAGTTCTTC. Its translation: CASSGGTSGRVYNEQFF.

The chain couples TRBV2 to TRBJ1-5; unclear D gene. Trimming pared 8 bases from V and 7 bases from J, leaving 9 bases between. Germline CDR1 and CDR2: SNHLY and FYNNEI. The CDR3 loop spans 11 amino acids. CDR3 amino acids: CASLGYQPQHF. The CDR3 nucleotides read TGTGCCAGCCTAGGTTACCAGCCCCAGCATTTT.

V is TRBV5-5 and J is TRBJ2-7; D remains ambiguous. Germline-derived CDR1 and CDR2 are SGHKS and YYEKEE (reference sequence). V was clipped by 4 bases and J by 5 bases, with 10 bases between them. The CDR3 is 12 amino acids. Here the CDR3 reads CASSPGPHEQYF. In DNA, the CDR3 is TGTGCCAGCAGCCCTGGCCCCCACGAGCAGTACTTC.

This clone was seen a few times. The CDR3 spells CASSEYTSGGPISYEQYF. The CDR3 coding sequence is TGTGCCAGCAGTGAATATACTAGCGGGGGGCCTATCTCCTACGAGCAGTACTTC. The chain employs TRBV25-1 and TRBJ2-7, with 12 bases aligning to TRBD2. Trimming took 0 bases from V and 0 from J; bases not matched to a gene: 6. The CDR3 runs to 18 residues. Per germline, CDR1 MGHDK and CDR2 SYGVNS.

By sample share, this clone is large. This chain uses TRBV25-1 with TRBJ2-1; maybe TRBD2 (5 bases). Trimming pared 2 bases from V and 3 bases from J, leaving 8 bases between. Germline CDR1 MGHDK, CDR2 SYGVNS. The CDR3 is made up of 14 amino acids. Here the CDR3 DNA reads TGTGCCAGCAGTGAAAGAGGGAACTACAATGAGCAGTTCTTC. It is translated as CASSERGNYNEQFF.

In this sample, this clone turned up once. The sample carries other DNA sequences with the same CDR3. The rearrangement joins TRBV19 to TRBJ2-1; D possibly corresponds to TRBD1 (5 bases). This CDR3 is 14 amino acids long. The V end was cut by 3 bases, the J end by 4 bases, with 10 bases between. CDR1 LNHDA and CDR2 SQIVND come from the germline V gene (reference sequence). The chain's CDR3 is CASSIPGPYNEQFF. As DNA, the CDR3 is TGTGCCAGTAGTATTCCAGGGCCTTACAATGAGCAGTTCTTC.

This chain connects TRBV27 to TRBJ2-3; 8 nucleotides agree with TRBD2. CDR1 and CDR2 (germline): MNHEY, SMNVEV (reference sequence). The CDR3 covers 17 residues. V lost 0 bases, J lost 9 bases, and 14 bases stayed unmatched. The CDR3 coding sequence is TGTGCCAGCAGTTTATCTTTTGGCGGGGGGACACGGTGGACGCAGTATTTT. Protein sequence: CASSLSFGGGTRWTQYF.